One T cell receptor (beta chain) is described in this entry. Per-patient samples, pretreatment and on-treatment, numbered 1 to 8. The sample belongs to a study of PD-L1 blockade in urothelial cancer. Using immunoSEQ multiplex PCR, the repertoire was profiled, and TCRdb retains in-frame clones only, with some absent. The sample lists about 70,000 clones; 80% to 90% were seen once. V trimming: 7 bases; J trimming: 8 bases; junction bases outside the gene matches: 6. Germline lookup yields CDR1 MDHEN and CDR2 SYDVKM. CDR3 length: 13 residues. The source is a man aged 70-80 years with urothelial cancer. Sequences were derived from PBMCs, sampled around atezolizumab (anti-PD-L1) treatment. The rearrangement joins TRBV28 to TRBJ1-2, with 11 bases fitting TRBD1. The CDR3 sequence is CASKGQGARGYTF. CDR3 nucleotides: TGTGCCAGCAAAGGACAGGGGGCGAGAGGCTACACCTTC.